These 22 T cell receptor beta chains came from one sample sequenced in a study of blood T cell repertoires in COVID-19. Data came from immunoSEQ multiplex PCR; TCRdb stores just in-frame clones and leaves some out. The sample lists a few hundred thousand clones; 80% to 90% were seen once. Sequenced sample: PBMCs or T cells enriched from blood (not recorded which). The receptors originated from a woman in her forties or fifties who had recovered from COVID-19.

This chain connects TRBV6-6 to TRBJ1-4; 11 nucleotides line up with TRBD1. V was pared by 5 bases and J by 0 bases, with 5 bases of the junction left unmatched. CDR3 size: 17 residues. CDR1 MNHNY and CDR2 SVGAGI come from the germline V gene (reference sequence). CDR3 amino acids: CASSPGTGGTTNEKLFF. DNA of the CDR3: TGTGCCAGCAGTCCCGGGACAGGGGGGACAACTAATGAAAAACTGTTTTTT.

J is TRBJ2-2 and V is TRBV18, with D possibly TRBD1 on 5 matching bases. Trimming stripped 4 bases from V and 4 bases from J, with 13 bases between. In germline, CDR1 is KGHSH, CDR2 LQKENI. CDR3 length: 15 residues. CDR3 loop: CASSRPGSGTGELFF. Here the CDR3 DNA reads TGTGCCAGCTCACGTCCAGGGTCGGGCACCGGGGAGCTGTTTTTT.

This clone came up a few times. The chain combines TRBV27 with TRBJ1-4, with 9 bases fitting TRBD1. The trim removed 5 bases at V and 8 bases at J, leaving 9 bases unmatched. The germline V gene encodes CDR1 MNHEY and CDR2 SMNVEV (reference sequence). CDR3 length: 15 residues. CDR3 protein: CASSPRTGEQEKLFF. The CDR3 nucleotides read TGTGCCAGCAGTCCCCGGACAGGGGAACAGGAAAAACTGTTTTTT.

V and J are TRBV6-1 and TRBJ1-2, with 10 bases identical to TRBD1. The CDR3 is 17 residues long. Germline V gene data show CDR1 as MNHNS and CDR2 as SASEGT. The ends lost 3 bases at V and 7 bases at J; junction bases unmatched: 14. The CDR3 is CASSDGGDRGRSAGYTF. The CDR3 nucleotides read TGTGCCAGCAGTGATGGGGGGGACAGGGGAAGATCGGCTGGCTACACCTTC.

The rearrangement uses TRBV12-3 or TRBV12-4 and TRBJ2-2; D unclear. The length of the CDR3 is 13 residues. Trimming removed 2 bases from V and 5 bases from J, with 6 bases in between. CDR3 loop: CASSLKRTGELFF. The DNA for the CDR3 is TGTGCCAGCAGTTTAAAGAGGACCGGGGAGCTGTTTTTT.

This chain joins TRBV29-1 and TRBJ1-2, with a tentative D call TRBD1 (6 bases). This CDR3 has 14 amino acids. V was clipped by 0 bases and J by 7 bases, with 15 bases between them. Per the germline V gene, CDR1 is SQVTM and CDR2 is ANQGSEA. The CDR3 loop is CSVEDAPGAGGYTF. The CDR3 DNA sequence: TGCAGCGTTGAAGACGCCCCAGGGGCGGGTGGCTACACCTTC.

The rearrangement links TRBV2 to TRBJ2-5; TRBD2 agrees at 7 bases. This CDR3 is built from 12 residues. J was trimmed by 2 bases and V by 7 bases; bases with no gene match: 1. CDR1 is SNHLY and CDR2 is FYNNEI in the germline V gene. CDR3 DNA: TGTGCCAGCATGGGGGGGCAAGAGACCCAGTACTTC. Protein sequence: CASMGGQETQYF.

The rearrangement uses TRBV4-3 and TRBJ1-1; possibly TRBD1 for D (5 bases). Trimming pared 4 bases from V and 1 base from J, leaving 10 bases between. Per germline, CDR1 LGHNA and CDR2 YSLEER. The CDR3 runs to 14 residues. The CDR3 nucleotides read TGCGCCAGCAGCCTGGGGGGTGGGAACACTGAAGCTTTCTTT. This sequence encodes CASSLGGGNTEAFF.

This clone was recorded only once. DNA for the CDR3: TGCGCCAGCAGCTTGAGGGACTATTCTAGCACAGATACGCAGTATTTT. Amino acid sequence: CASSLRDYSSTDTQYF. This chain links TRBV5-1 with TRBJ2-3; the match to TRBD2 covers 7 bases. The germline V gene has CDR1 SGHRS and CDR2 YFSETQ. V dropped 1 base and J dropped 0; count of bases not matched to a gene: 5. The CDR3 is 16 residues long. Filled out from reference TRBV5-1 and TRBJ2-3, the complete variable domain reads KAGVTQTPRYLIKTRGQQVTLSCSPISGHRSVSWYQQTPGQGLQFLFEYFSETQRNKGNFPGRFSGRQFSNSRSEMNVSTLELGDSALYLCASSLRDYSSTDTQYFGPGTRLTVL.

This chain connects TRBV15 to TRBJ2-7, with D perhaps TRBD1 (5 bases). CDR3 size: 14 residues. Trimming stripped 1 base from V and 1 base from J, with 8 bases between. The germline V gene has CDR1 LNHNV and CDR2 YYDKDF (reference sequence). As DNA, the CDR3 is TGTGCCACCAGCAGAGGCGACAGATCCTACGAGCAGTACTTC. It is translated as CATSRGDRSYEQYF.

The V gene is TRBV3-1 (or the pseudogene TRBV3-2), the J gene TRBJ2-2; TRBD2 matches 12 bases. The length of the CDR3 is 16 residues. Germline V gene sequence: CDR1 LGHDT, CDR2 YNNKEL (reference sequence). Germline trimming cut 4 bases from V and 5 bases from J; bases unmatched to any gene: 5. The CDR3 DNA is TGTGCCAGCAGCCCGCGACTAGCGGGGGAAACCGGGGAGCTGTTTTTT. As protein: CASSPRLAGETGELFF.

The chain has TRBV9 and TRBJ1-2; TRBD1 might be the D (5 bases). The V end was cut by 3 bases, the J end by 8 bases, with 20 bases between. The CDR3 contains 15 residues. In germline, CDR1 is SGDLS, CDR2 YYNGEE. The CDR3 DNA reads as TGTGCCAGCAGCGCCGGATCTGGGCCAGGGAGGGGCTACACCTTC. Translation gives CASSAGSGPGRGYTF.

The J gene is TRBJ1-4, the V gene TRBV19, with D tentatively TRBD1 (6 bases). This CDR3 has 15 amino acids. V was clipped by 3 bases and J by 8 bases, with 16 bases between them. Germline CDR1 LNHDA, CDR2 SQIVND (reference sequence). The CDR3 reads CASSIFRVGGEKLFF. The DNA for the CDR3 is TGTGCCAGTAGTATTTTCAGGGTTGGGGGCGAAAAACTGTTTTTT.

The chain links TRBV6-5 to TRBJ1-6; 8 positions match TRBD1. In germline, CDR1 is MNHEY, CDR2 SVGAGI. The CDR3 length is 14 residues. Trimming at V came to 6 bases and at J to 11 bases, leaving 9 bases not matched to a gene. The CDR3 nucleotides are TGTGCCAGCAGCCACGACAGGGGACGCACACCCCTCCACTTT. It translates to CASSHDRGRTPLHF.

This clone was recorded many times. V usage is TRBV11-3 and J usage is TRBJ1-4; possibly TRBD1 for D (6 bases). Germline CDR1 is SGHNT and CDR2 is YENEEA. The CDR3 has 16 residues. Trimming took off 5 bases at V and 8 bases at J, with 21 bases between the two ends. CDR3 loop: CASSTLSGGSGEKLFF. CDR3 bases: TGTGCCAGCAGCACCCTCTCTGGGGGCTCGGGGGAAAAACTGTTTTTT. Full variable domain (outside the CDR3, taken from reference TRBV11-3 and TRBJ1-4): EAGVVQSPRYKIIEKKQPVAFWCNPISGHNTLYWYLQNLGQGPELLIRYENEEAVDDSQLPKDRFSAERLKGVDSTLKIQPAELGDSAVYLCASSTLSGGSGEKLFFGSGTQLSVL.

The J gene is TRBJ2-1, the V gene TRBV7-9, with 9 bases aligning to TRBD1. CDR3 size: 14 residues. J gave up 5 bases and V 7 bases, and 6 bases lay outside the gene matches. The germline V gene has CDR1 SEHNR and CDR2 FQNEAQ (reference sequence). This CDR3 is CASILGQGNNEQFF. CDR3 in DNA: TGTGCCAGCATTCTCGGACAGGGGAACAATGAGCAGTTCTTC.

This clone was observed a single time. The chain carries TRBV5-1 and TRBJ1-1; 9 bases align to TRBD1. The CDR3 length is 13 residues. Germline CDR1 is SGHRS and CDR2 is YFSETQ. The trim removed 8 bases at V and 5 bases at J, leaving 7 bases unmatched. The CDR3 sequence is CASTGGAWTEAFF. CDR3 nucleotides: TGCGCCAGTACAGGGGGCGCGTGGACTGAAGCTTTCTTT.

This chain uses TRBV18 with TRBJ1-4, with TRBD1 matching 9 bases. Germline lookup yields CDR1 KGHSH and CDR2 LQKENI. The CDR3 consists of 15 residues. After removal of 1 base from V and 8 bases from J, the junction contained 5 bases not matched to a gene. CDR3: CASSPRTGAGEKLFF. CDR3 DNA sequence: TGTGCCAGCTCACCACGGACAGGGGCAGGGGAAAAACTGTTTTTT.

The gene calls are TRBV4-3 and TRBJ2-7; no clear D gene. The CDR3 runs 14 residues. CDR1 LGHNA and CDR2 YSLEER come from the germline V gene. V was trimmed by 0 bases and J by 2 bases, leaving 8 bases between them. CDR3 residues: CASSQEDGTYEQYF. The CDR3 DNA follows: TGCGCCAGCAGCCAAGAAGATGGCACCTACGAGCAGTACTTC.

This clone was observed a handful of times. J is TRBJ2-1 and V is TRBV30; 9 bases map to TRBD1. V was clipped by 5 bases and J by 8 bases; unmatched bases: 4. The CDR3 sequence is 12 residues long. The germline gives CDR1 GTSNPN, CDR2 SVGIG (reference sequence). CDR3 amino acids: CAWDRGSHEQFF. The DNA of the CDR3 is TGTGCCTGGGACAGGGGGAGCCATGAGCAGTTCTTC.

The chain has TRBV4-1 and TRBJ2-7, with 8 bases that match TRBD1. V lost 2 bases to trimming and J lost 1 base; unmatched junction nucleotides: 4. The CDR3 consists of 15 residues. CDR1 and CDR2 (germline): MGHRA, YSYEKL. In nucleotides, the CDR3 is TGCGCCAGCAGCCAAAACACAGGGGGGTCCTACGAGCAGTACTTC. Its protein is CASSQNTGGSYEQYF.

Written as DNA, the CDR3 is TGTGCCAGCAGTTGGCCCCCGGGGGCCGGGGAGCTGTTTTTT. Protein: CASSWPPGAGELFF. This rearrangement joins TRBV6-2 or TRBV6-3 to TRBJ2-2; a weak D match, TRBD2 (6 bases). Looked up from germline, CDR1 is MNHEY and CDR2 is SVGEGT. This CDR3 region has 14 residues. Between the trimmed V and J ends, which lost 4 bases and 6 bases, there was a span of 12 bases.